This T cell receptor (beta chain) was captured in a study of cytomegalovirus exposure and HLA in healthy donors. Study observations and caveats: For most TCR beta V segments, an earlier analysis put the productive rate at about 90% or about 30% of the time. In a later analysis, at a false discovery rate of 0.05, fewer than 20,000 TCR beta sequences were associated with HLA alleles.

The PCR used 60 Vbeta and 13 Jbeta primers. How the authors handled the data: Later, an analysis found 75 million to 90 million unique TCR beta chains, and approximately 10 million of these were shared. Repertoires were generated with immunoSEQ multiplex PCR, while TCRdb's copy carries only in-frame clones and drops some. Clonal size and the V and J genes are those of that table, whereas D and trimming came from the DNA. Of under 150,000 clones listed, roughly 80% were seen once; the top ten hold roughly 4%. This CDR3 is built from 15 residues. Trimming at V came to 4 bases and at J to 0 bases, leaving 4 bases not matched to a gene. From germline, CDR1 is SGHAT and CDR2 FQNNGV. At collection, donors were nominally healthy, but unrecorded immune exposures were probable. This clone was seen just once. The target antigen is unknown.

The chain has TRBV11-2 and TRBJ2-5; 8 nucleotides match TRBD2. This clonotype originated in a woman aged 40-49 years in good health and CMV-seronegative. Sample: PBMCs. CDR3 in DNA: TGTGCCAGCAGCTATAGCGGGACCGACCAAGAGACCCAGTACTTC. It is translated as CASSYSGTDQETQYF.